Presented here are 18 T cell receptor beta chains from one specimen sequenced in a study of T cells in Graves' hyperthyroidism and ophthalmopathy. RNA transcripts were the template for amplifying TCR beta CDR3 regions. TCR CDR3 underwent first-round RT-PCR with the HTBI primer set. TCRdb re-analysed the multiplex PCR reads in MiXCR, keeping a single row per CDR3 protein. The repertoire has approximately 480,000 distinct CDR3 sequences, roughly 20% of them found once; the top ten carry less than 30%. The sequenced sample was blood. These receptors were taken from a man aged 18 to 29 with Graves' hyperthyroidism.

The chain joins TRBV6-1 to TRBJ1-5, with 7 bases fitting TRBD1. Trimming cost V 4 bases and J 0 bases; bases outside gene matches: 6. The CDR3 contains 16 residues. Germline V gene data show CDR1 as MNHNS and CDR2 as SASEGT. CDR3 bases: TGTGCCAGCAGTGGCCAGACAGGGATTAGCAATCAGCCCCAGCATTTT. Translated, it gives CASSGQTGISNQPQHF.

The V gene is TRBV6-2 or TRBV6-3, the J gene TRBJ2-3; TRBD2 agrees at 9 bases. J was trimmed by 5 bases and V by 8 bases; bases with no gene match: 14. The CDR3 length is 16 residues. Germline V gene lookup returns CDR1 MNHEY and CDR2 SVGEGT. The CDR3 nucleotides are TGTGCCAGCGCTCTCCTGCGTAGCGGGAGAGGAGATACGCAGTATTTT. This gives the protein CASALLRSGRGDTQYF.

This clonotype was seen at least ten times. At one end, the junction sequence differs from germline, possibly due to a read error. The chain links TRBV19 to TRBJ1-1, with a possible D match to TRBD1 (6 bases). This CDR3 is 14 amino acids long. CDR1 and CDR2 (germline): LNHDA, SQIVND (reference sequence). CDR3 nucleotide sequence: TGTGCCAGTAGTATGGGGGCAGACTCCACTGAAGCTTCCTTT. Amino acids: CASSMGADSTEASF.

This clonotype was recorded at least ten times. The chain carries TRBV28 and TRBJ2-7; D is uncertain. Trimming took 6 bases from V and 2 from J, leaving 8 bases between them. The germline V gene encodes CDR1 MDHEN and CDR2 SYDVKM. CDR3 length: 12 amino acids. The CDR3 is CASRGQTYEQYF. CDR3 in DNA: TGTGCCAGCAGAGGTCAGACCTACGAGCAGTACTTC.

This clonotype was counted ten times or more. The chain couples TRBV7-6 to TRBJ2-5; 9 nucleotides match TRBD2. The CDR3 totals 17 residues. Germline CDR1 reads SGHVS; CDR2 reads FNYEAQ. Trimming took 2 bases from V and 5 from J; bases not matched to a gene: 12. CDR3 DNA: TGTGCCAGCAGCTTATCCCACCCCGCGGGGGGGCTCGAGACCCAGTACTTC. This codes for CASSLSHPAGGLETQYF.

The chain is built from TRBV28 and TRBJ2-5; D gene ambiguous. V was trimmed by 5 bases and J by 7 bases, leaving 20 bases between them. The CDR3 covers 15 residues. Germline V CDR1 and CDR2: MDHEN, SYDVKM. CDR3 sequence reads: CASSPRRVNPATQYF. The CDR3 DNA follows: TGTGCCAGCAGTCCCAGACGGGTCAACCCCGCGACCCAGTACTTC.

This clonotype was observed many times. The chain employs TRBV24-1 and TRBJ2-7; possible D gene TRBD1, 5 bases. CDR1 is KGHDR, CDR2 SFDVKD, per germline. V was trimmed by 1 base and J by 5 bases, leaving 11 bases between them. The CDR3 extends over 14 amino acids. Written as DNA, the CDR3 is TGTGCCACCAGTGATTTAAGGGGAATTAACGAGCAGTACTTC. Residues: CATSDLRGINEQYF.

The rearrangement joins TRBV25-1 to TRBJ2-2, with 8 bases aligning to TRBD2. The CDR3 spans 17 residues. Germline-derived CDR1 and CDR2 are MGHDK and SYGVNS. After removal of 4 bases from V and 6 bases from J, the junction contained 13 bases not matched to a gene. DNA for the CDR3: TGTGCCAGCAGTGCCGCGTCCTCCGGGACTAGATCCGGGGAGCTGTTTTTT. It encodes CASSAASSGTRSGELFF. Complete variable domain (other parts from reference TRBV25-1 and TRBJ2-2): EADIYQTPRYLVIGTGKKITLECSQTMGHDKMYWYQQDPGMELHLIHYSYGVNSTEKGDLSSESTVSRIRTEHFPLTLESARPSHTSQYLCASSAASSGTRSGELFFGEGSRLTVL.

The CDR3: CASTGGHPYEQYF. Here the CDR3 DNA reads TGTGCCAGCACCGGGGGGCACCCCTACGAGCAGTACTTC. The chain couples TRBV2 to TRBJ2-7, with a possible D match to TRBD2 (7 bases). CDR3 length: 13 amino acids. Trimming left V 7 bases short and J 2 bases short, with 12 bases between. CDR1 is SNHLY, CDR2 FYNNEI, per germline.

This clonotype appeared many times. The chain joins TRBV2 to TRBJ2-7, with TRBD1 matching 7 bases. This CDR3 region has 13 residues. Germline values: CDR1 SNHLY, CDR2 FYNNEI. After removal of 6 bases from V and 6 bases from J, the junction contained 8 bases not matched to a gene. CDR3 nucleotide sequence: TGTGCCAGCAGCGCACGGGCAGGGGGCGAGCAGTACTTC. It encodes CASSARAGGEQYF.

This clonotype was detected ten times or more. The chain is built from TRBV28 and TRBJ2-5, with D perhaps matching TRBD1 (6 bases). The CDR3 is 15 amino acids. Trimming removed 4 bases from V and 1 base from J, with 13 bases in between. Germline V gene data show CDR1 as MDHEN and CDR2 as SYDVKM. The CDR3 bases are TGTGCCAGCAGTTCTACAGGGTCAGGCCAAGAGACCCAGTACTTC. Its protein is CASSSTGSGQETQYF.

V usage is TRBV28 and J usage is TRBJ2-7, with a possible D match to TRBD1 (6 bases). Germline V gene lookup returns CDR1 MDHEN and CDR2 SYDVKM. V dropped 4 bases and J dropped 0 bases, with 16 bases sitting between them. The CDR3 totals 16 residues. The CDR3 reads CASSYVRGTSSYEQYF. CDR3 DNA sequence: TGTGCCAGCAGTTATGTTAGGGGGACCTCCTCCTACGAGCAGTACTTC.

This chain uses TRBV13 with TRBJ2-7; D not certain. CDR1 and CDR2 (germline): PRHDT, FYEKMQ (reference sequence). Trimming took 2 bases from V and 5 from J, leaving 10 bases between them. The CDR3 consists of 13 residues. CDR3 DNA: TGTGCCAGCAGCTTACCCCCAGGTGACGAGCAGTACTTC. Amino acid sequence: CASSLPPGDEQYF. Full variable domain (rest looked up from reference TRBV13 and TRBJ2-7): AAGVIQSPRHLIKEKRETATLKCYPIPRHDTVYWYQQGPGQDPQFLISFYEKMQSDKGSIPDRFSAQQFSDYHSELNMSSLELGDSALYFCASSLPPGDEQYFGPGTRLTVT.

There are a few counts of this clonotype. The V call is TRBV6-1, the J call TRBJ1-1; D is perhaps TRBD1 (5 bases). With 5 bases removed from V and 5 bases from J, the gap between germline ends came to 18 bases. Germline V gene data show CDR1 as MNHNS and CDR2 as SASEGT. The CDR3 extends over 15 amino acids. The CDR3 sequence: CASSPFLGVSTEAFF. CDR3 bases: TGTGCCAGCAGTCCCTTTTTGGGGGTGTCGACTGAAGCTTTCTTT.

At least ten counts were recorded for this clonotype. The rearrangement joins TRBV6-1 to TRBJ1-5; D perhaps matches TRBD1 (5 bases). CDR3 length equals 13 residues. Germline V gives CDR1 MNHNS, CDR2 SASEGT. V was shortened by 8 bases and J by 0 bases, with 8 bases between the two germline ends. The CDR3 sequence: CASRGNSNQPQHF. In DNA form, the CDR3 reads TGTGCCAGCCGGGGCAATAGCAATCAGCCCCAGCATTTT.

This clonotype occurred a few times. The junction departs from the called germline gene at one end, perhaps through a read error. The gene calls are TRBV5-1 and TRBJ2-7, with TRBD1 matching over 9 bases. Germline CDR1 SGHRS, CDR2 YFSETQ. This CDR3 contains 16 residues. CDR3 DNA sequence: TGCGCCAGCAGCTTGGCCGGGACAGGGCAGGTCAACGAGCGGTACTTC. Translating it yields CASSLAGTGQVNERYF.

This clonotype was seen repeatedly, ten times or more. V usage is TRBV5-1 and J usage is TRBJ2-5, with 9 bases lining up with TRBD2. CDR1 is SGHRS and CDR2 is YFSETQ in the germline V gene. J lost 5 bases, V lost 2 bases, and 10 bases had no gene match. This CDR3 has 16 residues. The CDR3 region has the DNA TGCGCCAGCAGCTTCATGGGACTAGCCTATATGGAGACCCAGTACTTC. Encoded protein: CASSFMGLAYMETQYF.

V is TRBV6-5 and J is TRBJ2-2; D is undetermined. Trimming removed 0 bases at V and 4 bases at J, with 6 bases between. The germline gives CDR1 MNHEY, CDR2 SVGAGI. The CDR3 covers 14 residues. In nucleotides, the CDR3 is TGTGCCAGCAGTTACTCCGGGCCCACCGGGGAGCTGTTTTTT. This translates into CASSYSGPTGELFF.